The T cell receptor (beta chain) under discussion was sequenced for a study of identical twins (dated by TCRdb to 2016 to 2017). With regard to the full study: TCR alpha and beta repertoires from monozygotic twins, unrelated adults of various ages and cord blood were deep-sequenced to test whether fetal clonotypes persist. To rule out contamination, the twin experiments were replicated at different times with different library preparation protocols.

The library was produced with 5' RACE. TCRdb names Illumina HiSeq 2000 as the instrument used. Template switching introduced a universal primer binding site; the final cDNA contained a unique molecular identifier, enabling accurate counting of TCR cDNA molecules. Specific primers in the conserved constant-segment region were used to synthesize first-strand cDNA for the TCR alpha and beta chains. To control for contamination, every cDNA library was double barcoded, receiving both a SMART-Mk sample barcode and Illumina barcodes. TruSeq adapter sequences along with Illumina sample barcodes were introduced in two successive PCR steps. TCR alpha and beta cDNA libraries were sequenced on the Illumina HiSeq platform with custom primers. As for how the authors treated the data: Unique molecular identifiers were extracted from raw reads with MiGEC, and CDR3 positions were determined with MiXCR. For each individual, recombination models were inferred using an EM algorithm with the repgenHMM and IGoR tools. Shared clonotype analysis was performed with the tcR package in R, normalizing sharing by the product of cloneset sizes. To study raw recombination free of thymic and clonal selection effects, out-of-frame nonproductive sequences were analyzed. Starting from the raw public reads, TCRdb applied fastp trimming at Q25, assembled clones with MiXCR and retained in-frame beta chains. Duplicate CDR3 protein sequences are folded into a single record with the most common DNA and genes. It is TCRdb's table, rather than the study itself, that gives the V and J calls and clone size. Across this sample there are 700,000 to 950,000 distinct CDR3 sequences, with approximately 13% seen only once. The ten largest clonotypes hold about 1.5% of the sample.

Including cysteine and phenylalanine, the CDR3 has 12 amino acids. This entry keeps only the CDR3 DNA: 36 bases, framed from base 1. The germline V gene (reference sequence) sets CDR1 to DFQATT and CDR2 to SNEGSKA. V is cut by 5 bases and J by 3 bases, and the space between the germline ends is 10 bases. The full study reports these points: Because the same donors could not be followed over many years, the conclusions relied on cross-sectional statistical analysis. Invariant T cells such as MAIT and iNKT could partly confound zero-insertion analyses, though diverse VJ usage argued against this for most clonotypes. Compared with coincidental sharing between unrelated individuals, out-of-frame TCR alpha sequences shared between twins showed an excess of sequences with low generation probability. In monozygotic twins, recombination models systematically underestimated out-of-frame TCR alpha sharing, but the models matched the sharing seen between unrelated individuals. The excess sharing between twins in beta out-of-frame sequences was weaker because fewer shared sequences reduced the signal-to-noise ratio. Abundant cord blood beta clonotypes carried fewer insertions; young adult naive repertoires showed a weaker similar trend, while memory repertoires showed none.

This clonotype was observed a handful of times. The antigen it recognizes is unknown. Base qualities are not at hand, and no much larger clone is one base apart. Every donor was a healthy Caucasian. Three pairs of female monozygotic twins, all aged about 18 to 29 years, made up the twin cohort. Peripheral blood mononuclear cells were used as the source from which RNA for TCR libraries was isolated. The same sample was also studied in work on yellow fever vaccine responses in identical twins. Taken from the second paper: According to the authors, in identical twins the way T cells responded to vaccination appeared partly convergent and partly personalized. In the study, vaccine-responding T cell clones were precisely tracked in identical twins.

The sequencing sample was made of PBMCs. The sequence links TRBV20-1 to TRBJ1-2; the D segment could be TRBD1, given 6 matching bases. The TCR sequence derives from a woman aged 18-30 years in good health. The DNA sequence is TGCAGTGCTGACACAGGGCACTATGGCTACACCTTC. This sequence encodes CSADTGHYGYTF.